Listed below are T cell receptor beta chains from one sample, sequenced in a study of OX40 agonist ivuxolimab in advanced cancers. Here immunoSEQ multiplex PCR was the method, and the copy in TCRdb shows in-frame clones only, minus some. The data hold tens of thousands of clones, with about 90% observed a single time. The sample consisted of CD4+ or CD8+ T cells sorted from blood, taken in a trial of the OX40 agonist ivuxolimab. Receptor source: an adult with an advanced solid tumor such as melanoma, head and neck, liver or kidney cancer. CDR3s include the opening cysteine and the closing phenylalanine or tryptophan. A D gene is named only where the DNA matches it firmly. Expanded clones get a size class; other rows say once, few or many, or leave the size out.

V gene	J gene	D gene	clone size	CDR3 protein	CDR3 DNA
TRBV30	TRBJ2-3	TRBD2	-	CAGARGATDTQYF	TGTGCTGGAGCGCGGGGGGCCACAGATACGCAGTATTTT
TRBV5-8	TRBJ1-5	-	-	CASSRTGTPNQPQHF	TGTGCCAGCAGCCGGACCGGGACACCTAATCAGCCCCAGCATTTT
TRBV19	TRBJ1-5	-	-	CASTIGGSNQPQHF	TGTGCCAGTACCATAGGTGGAAGCAATCAGCCCCAGCATTTT
TRBV27	TRBJ1-5	-	-	CASSLRDNSNQPQHF	TGTGCCAGCAGTCTCCGGGACAATAGCAATCAGCCCCAGCATTTT
TRBV19	TRBJ1-5	-	few	CASSRQTNQPQHF	TGTGCCAGTAGCCGACAGACTAATCAGCCCCAGCATTTT
TRBV28	TRBJ1-1	-	once	CASSFMGAGNTEAFF	TGTGCCAGCAGTTTTATGGGGGCCGGAAACACTGAAGCTTTCTTT
TRBV6-1	TRBJ1-2	-	-	CASSESRYGYTF	TGTGCCAGCAGTGAGTCGAGGTATGGCTACACCTTC
TRBV18	TRBJ1-2	-	once	CASSPEYRIGYTF	TGTGCCAGCTCACCAGAATACAGAATAGGCTACACCTTC
TRBV11-3	TRBJ2-3	TRBD2	once	CASSTSSGPLGTQYF	TGTGCCAGCAGCACATCTAGCGGGCCTTTGGGTACGCAGTATTTT
TRBV6-6	TRBJ2-7	-	once	CASSYSGTSNYEQYF	TGTGCCAGCAGTTACTCCGGGACAAGTAACTACGAGCAGTACTTC
TRBV19	TRBJ2-3	TRBD1	-	CASSRDRGQDTQYF	TGTGCCAGTAGTCGAGACAGGGGGCAAGATACGCAGTATTTT
TRBV18	TRBJ1-2	-	-	CASSPPAGTQVKDGYTF	TGTGCCAGCTCACCACCGGCAGGGACCCAAGTGAAGGATGGCTACACCTTC
TRBV18	TRBJ2-2	TRBD2	-	CASSPRLAGNTGELFF	TGTGCCAGCTCACCCCGTCTAGCGGGGAACACCGGGGAGCTGTTTTTT
TRBV2	TRBJ1-5	TRBD1	-	CASSERAGGGQPQHF	TGTGCCAGCAGTGAAAGGGCAGGGGGCGGCCAGCCCCAGCATTTT
TRBV7-3	TRBJ2-7	-	-	CASSLIGGVGYEQYF	TGTGCCAGCAGCTTAATCGGGGGTGTAGGCTACGAGCAGTACTTC
TRBV28	TRBJ1-2	TRBD1	-	CASSLGGGISSYGYTF	TGTGCCAGCAGTTTAGGAGGGGGCATATCTTCCTATGGCTACACCTTC
TRBV19	TRBJ1-5	TRBD1	-	CASRGQVRNQPQHF	TGTGCCAGTAGGGGACAGGTCCGCAATCAGCCCCAGCATTTT